This paragraph covers one T cell receptor beta chain sequence. Profiling relied on immunoSEQ multiplex PCR, and the TCRdb table lists in-frame clones only, not all of them. Counted here are hundreds of thousands of clones, about 86% occurring once; the ten biggest clones make up 2.2%. The V gene's germline CDR1 is MNHNY and CDR2 SVGAGI (reference sequence). V was pared by 2 bases and J by 4 bases, with 5 bases between. The CDR3 has 12 residues. The data were obtained in a study of blood T cell repertoires in COVID-19. The V and J genes are TRBV6-6 and TRBJ1-1; D uncertain. The TCR sequence derives from a woman aged 45-59 years with acute or convalescent COVID-19. Sequencing was carried out using peripheral blood. CDR3 sequence (DNA): TGTGCCAGCAGTTACCACGGCACTGAAGCTTTCTTT. Its translation is CASSYHGTEAFF.